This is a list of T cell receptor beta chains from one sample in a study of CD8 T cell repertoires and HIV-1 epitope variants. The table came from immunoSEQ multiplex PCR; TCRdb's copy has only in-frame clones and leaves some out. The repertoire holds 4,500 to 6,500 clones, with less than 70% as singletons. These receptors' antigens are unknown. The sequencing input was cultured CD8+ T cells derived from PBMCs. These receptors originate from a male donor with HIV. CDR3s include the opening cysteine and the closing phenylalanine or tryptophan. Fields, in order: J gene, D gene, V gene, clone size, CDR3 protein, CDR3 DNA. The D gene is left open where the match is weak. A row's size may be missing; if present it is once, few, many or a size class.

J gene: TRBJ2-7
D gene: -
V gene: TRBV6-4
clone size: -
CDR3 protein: CASSSDVSAYEQYF
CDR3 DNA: TGTGCCAGCAGTTCAGATGTCTCGGCCTACGAGCAGTACTTC

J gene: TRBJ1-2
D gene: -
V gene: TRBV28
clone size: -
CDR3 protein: CASSLSGAGGYTF
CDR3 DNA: TGTGCCAGCAGTTTATCCGGCGCCGGTGGCTACACCTTC

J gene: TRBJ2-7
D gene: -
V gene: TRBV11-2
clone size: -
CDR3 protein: CASSLVGSYEQYF
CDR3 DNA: TGTGCCAGCAGCTTAGTTGGCAGTTACGAGCAGTACTTC

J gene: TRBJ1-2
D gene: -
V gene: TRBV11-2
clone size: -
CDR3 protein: CASSLEFFGAGYTF
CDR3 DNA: TGTGCCAGCAGCTTAGAGTTCTTTGGGGCTGGCTACACCTTC

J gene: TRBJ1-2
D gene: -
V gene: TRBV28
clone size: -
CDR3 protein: CASSLGIWAFF
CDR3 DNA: TGTGCCAGCAGTTTGGGGATCTGGGCGTTCTTC

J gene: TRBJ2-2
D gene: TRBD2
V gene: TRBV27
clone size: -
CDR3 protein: CASSDKAGGTGELFF
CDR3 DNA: TGTGCCAGCAGCGACAAAGCGGGGGGAACCGGGGAGCTGTTTTTT

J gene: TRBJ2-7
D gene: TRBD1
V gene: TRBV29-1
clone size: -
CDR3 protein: CSVEGTGGDYEQYF
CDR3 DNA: TGCAGCGTTGAGGGGACAGGGGGAGATTACGAGCAGTACTTC

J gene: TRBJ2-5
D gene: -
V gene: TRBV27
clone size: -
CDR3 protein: CASSSAGIDQETQYF
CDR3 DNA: TGTGCCAGCAGCTCCGCCGGGATAGATCAAGAGACCCAGTACTTC

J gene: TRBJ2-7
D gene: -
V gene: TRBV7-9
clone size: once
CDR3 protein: CASSSYLSSYEQYF
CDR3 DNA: TGTGCCAGCAGCTCTTACTTAAGCTCCTACGAGCAGTACTTC

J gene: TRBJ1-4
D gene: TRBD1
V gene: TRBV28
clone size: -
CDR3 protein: CASSSGQGAFEKLFF
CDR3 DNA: TGTGCCAGCAGTTCCGGCCAGGGGGCTTTTGAAAAACTGTTTTTT

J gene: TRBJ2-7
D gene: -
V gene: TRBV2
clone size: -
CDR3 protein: CASSEGTYEQYF
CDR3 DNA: TGTGCCAGCAGTGAGGGAACCTACGAGCAGTACTTC

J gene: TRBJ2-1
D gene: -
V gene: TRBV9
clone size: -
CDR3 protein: CASSVEAGSSYNEQFF
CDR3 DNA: TGTGCCAGCAGCGTAGAAGCCGGTAGCTCCTACAATGAGCAGTTCTTC

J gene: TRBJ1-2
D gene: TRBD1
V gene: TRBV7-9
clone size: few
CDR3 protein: CASSYGQGVYGYTF
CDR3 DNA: TGTGCCAGCAGCTACGGACAGGGGGTTTATGGCTACACCTTC

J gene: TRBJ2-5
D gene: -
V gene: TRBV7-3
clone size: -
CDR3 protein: CASSQDSQETQYF
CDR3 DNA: TGTGCCAGCAGCCAAGACAGCCAAGAGACCCAGTACTTC

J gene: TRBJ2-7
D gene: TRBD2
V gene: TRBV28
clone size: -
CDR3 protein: CASTEGLAGTYEQYF
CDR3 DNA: TGTGCCAGCACCGAAGGACTAGCGGGTACCTACGAGCAGTACTTC

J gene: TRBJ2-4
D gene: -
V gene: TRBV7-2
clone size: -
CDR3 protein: CASSPTDLAKNIQYF
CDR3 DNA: TGTGCCAGCAGCCCAACCGACCTAGCCAAAAACATTCAGTACTTC

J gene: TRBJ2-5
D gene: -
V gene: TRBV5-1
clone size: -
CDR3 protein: CASSLGGVQETQYF
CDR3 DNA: TGCGCCAGCAGCTTGGGGGGGGTTCAAGAGACCCAGTACTTC

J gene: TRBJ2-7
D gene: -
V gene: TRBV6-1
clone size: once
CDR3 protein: CACAGPPYEQYF
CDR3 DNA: TGTGCCTGCGCAGGTCCACCCTACGAGCAGTACTTC

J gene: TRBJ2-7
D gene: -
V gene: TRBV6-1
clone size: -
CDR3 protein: CASSSDVSAYEQYF
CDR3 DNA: TGTGCCAGCAGTTCAGATGTCTCGGCCTACGAGCAGTACTTC

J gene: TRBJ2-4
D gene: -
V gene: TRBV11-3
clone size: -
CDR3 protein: CASSPRNRSLAKNIQYF
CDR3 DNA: TGTGCCAGCAGCCCCCGGAACCGGAGCCTAGCCAAAAACATTCAGTACTTC

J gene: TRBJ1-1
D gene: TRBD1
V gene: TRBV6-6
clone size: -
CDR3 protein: CASSYSVTGEAFF
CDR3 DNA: TGTGCCAGCAGTTACTCGGTGACAGGGGAAGCTTTCTTT

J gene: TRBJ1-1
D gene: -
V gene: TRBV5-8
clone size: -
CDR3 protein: CASSLYTEAFF
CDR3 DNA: TGTGCCAGCAGCTTATACACTGAAGCTTTCTTT

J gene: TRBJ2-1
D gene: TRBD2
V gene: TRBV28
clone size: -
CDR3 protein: CASSFPRMGGPIEQFF
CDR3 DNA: TGTGCCAGCAGTTTCCCTAGGATGGGAGGGCCGATTGAGCAGTTCTTC

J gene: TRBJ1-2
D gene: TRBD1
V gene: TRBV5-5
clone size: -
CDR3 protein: CASSPPLGQTNNYGYTF
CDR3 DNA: TGTGCCAGCAGCCCCCCGTTGGGACAGACGAATAACTATGGCTACACCTTC

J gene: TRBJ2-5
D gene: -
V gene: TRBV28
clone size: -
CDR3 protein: CASMGVRKTQYF
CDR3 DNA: TGTGCCAGCATGGGGGTGCGAAAGACCCAGTACTTC

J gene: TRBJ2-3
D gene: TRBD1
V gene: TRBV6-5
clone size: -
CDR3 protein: CASSGTGGTDTQYF
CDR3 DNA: TGTGCCAGCAGTGGGACAGGCGGGACAGATACGCAGTATTTT

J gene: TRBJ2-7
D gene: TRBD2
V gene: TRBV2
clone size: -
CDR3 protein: CASRSQLAGLIPNYEQYF
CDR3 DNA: TGTGCCAGCAGGAGCCAACTAGCGGGCCTCATCCCTAACTACGAGCAGTACTTC

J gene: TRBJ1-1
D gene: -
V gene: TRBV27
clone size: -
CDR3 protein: CASSSLFTVNTEAFF
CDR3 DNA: TGTGCCAGCAGTTCCCTATTTACAGTAAACACTGAAGCTTTCTTT

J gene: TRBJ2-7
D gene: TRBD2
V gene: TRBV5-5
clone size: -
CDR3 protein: CASRAGLYEQYF
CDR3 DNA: TGTGCCAGCCGAGCGGGACTTTACGAGCAGTACTTC

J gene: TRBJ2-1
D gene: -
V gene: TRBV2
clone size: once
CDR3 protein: CASRDYREDEQFF
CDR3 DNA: TGTGCCAGCAGAGACTACAGGGAAGATGAGCAGTTCTTC

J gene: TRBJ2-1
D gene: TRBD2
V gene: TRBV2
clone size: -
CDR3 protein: CASSEVASGNPNEQFF
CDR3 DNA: TGTGCCAGCAGTGAAGTTGCTAGCGGGAACCCCAATGAGCAGTTCTTC

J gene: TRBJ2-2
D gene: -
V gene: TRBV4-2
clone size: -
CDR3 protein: CASSQGDHRGAVF
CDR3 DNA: TGTGCCAGCAGCCAAGGGGACCACCGGGGAGCTGTTTTT

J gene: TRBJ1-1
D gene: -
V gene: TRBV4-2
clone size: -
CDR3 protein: CASSQSRLSNEAFF
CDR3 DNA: TGTGCCAGCAGCCAATCCCGCCTAAGTAATGAAGCTTTCTTT

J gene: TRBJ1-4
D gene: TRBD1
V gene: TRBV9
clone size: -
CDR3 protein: CASSEGQGWVEKLFF
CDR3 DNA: TGTGCCAGCAGCGAGGGACAGGGGTGGGTTGAAAAACTGTTTTTT

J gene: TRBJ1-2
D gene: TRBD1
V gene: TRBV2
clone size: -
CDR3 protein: CASRHPGQGDYGYTF
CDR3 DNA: TGTGCCAGCAGACACCCGGGACAGGGGGACTATGGCTACACCTTC

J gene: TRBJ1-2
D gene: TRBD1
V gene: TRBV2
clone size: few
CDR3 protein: CASSSGTGEGYTF
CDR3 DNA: TGTGCCAGCAGTTCCGGGACAGGGGAAGGCTACACCTTC

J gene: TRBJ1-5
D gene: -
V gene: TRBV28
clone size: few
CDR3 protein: CASSFPGTSNQPQHF
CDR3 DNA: TGTGCCAGCAGTTTCCCCGGGACTAGCAATCAGCCCCAGCATTTT

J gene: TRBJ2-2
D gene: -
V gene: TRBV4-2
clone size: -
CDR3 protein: CASSQGVFTNTGELFF
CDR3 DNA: TGTGCCAGCAGCCAAGGTGTGTTTACTAACACCGGGGAGCTGTTTTTT

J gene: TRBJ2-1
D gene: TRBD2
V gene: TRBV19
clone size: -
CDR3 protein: CASSIGSGGSYNEQFF
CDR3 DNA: TGTGCCAGTAGTATAGGTAGCGGGGGCTCCTACAATGAGCAGTTCTTC

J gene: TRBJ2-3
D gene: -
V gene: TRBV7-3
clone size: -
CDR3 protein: CASSLIAESTDTQYF
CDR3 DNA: TGTGCCAGCAGCTTAATAGCGGAGAGCACAGATACGCAGTATTTT

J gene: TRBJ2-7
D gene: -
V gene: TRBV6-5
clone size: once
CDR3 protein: CASSPRTGRDYEQYF
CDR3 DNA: TGTGCCAGCAGTCCTAGGACAGGGAGGGACTACGAGCAGTACTTC

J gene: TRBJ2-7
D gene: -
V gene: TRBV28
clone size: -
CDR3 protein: CASSWTDLAYEQYF
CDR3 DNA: TGTGCCAGCAGTTGGACAGACCTTGCCTACGAGCAGTACTTC

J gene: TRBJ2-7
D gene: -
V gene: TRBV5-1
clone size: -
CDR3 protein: CASSLDLHGEGYF
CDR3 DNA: TGCGCCAGCAGCTTGGACCTTCATGGAGAGGGGTACTTC

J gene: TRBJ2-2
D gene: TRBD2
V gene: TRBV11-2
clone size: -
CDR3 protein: CASSPRTSGGPGELFF
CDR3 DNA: TGTGCCAGCAGCCCCCGGACTAGCGGGGGACCTGGGGAGCTGTTTTTT

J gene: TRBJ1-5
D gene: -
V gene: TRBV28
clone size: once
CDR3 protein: CASSLDLGGRNQPQHF
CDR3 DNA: TGTGCCAGCAGTTTAGACCTGGGGGGCCGCAATCAGCCCCAGCATTTT

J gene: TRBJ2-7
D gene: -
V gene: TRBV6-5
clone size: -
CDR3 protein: CASSYSQGYEQYF
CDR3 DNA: TGTGCCAGCAGTTACTCACAGGGCTACGAGCAGTACTTC

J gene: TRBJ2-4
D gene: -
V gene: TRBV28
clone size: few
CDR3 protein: CASSSPRKGLAKNIQYF
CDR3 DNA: TGTGCCAGCAGTTCCCCGCGAAAAGGGTTAGCCAAAAACATTCAGTACTTC

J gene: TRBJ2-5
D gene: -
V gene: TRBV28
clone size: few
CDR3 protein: CASSPLAGFQETQYF
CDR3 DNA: TGTGCCAGCAGTCCCTTAGCCGGGTTCCAAGAGACCCAGTACTTC

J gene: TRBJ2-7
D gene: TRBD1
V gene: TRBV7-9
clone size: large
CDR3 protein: CASSLAGLGQGAYEQYF
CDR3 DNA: TGTGCCAGCAGCTTAGCAGGACTAGGACAGGGGGCTTATGAGCAGTACTTC

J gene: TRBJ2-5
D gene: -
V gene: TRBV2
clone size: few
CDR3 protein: CASSDPDSAWGTQYF
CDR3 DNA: TGTGCCAGCAGTGATCCGGACAGCGCTTGGGGGACCCAGTACTTC

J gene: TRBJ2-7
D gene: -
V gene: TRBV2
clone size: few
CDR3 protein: CASNTLGVYEQYF
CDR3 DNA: TGTGCCAGCAACACATTAGGAGTCTACGAGCAGTACTTC

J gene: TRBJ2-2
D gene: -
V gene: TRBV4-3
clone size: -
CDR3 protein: CASSQVPFRGGAGELFF
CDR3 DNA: TGCGCCAGCAGCCAAGTCCCCTTCCGAGGGGGAGCCGGGGAGCTGTTTTTT

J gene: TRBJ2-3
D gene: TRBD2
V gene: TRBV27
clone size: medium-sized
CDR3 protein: CASSSTSTSGDTDTQYF
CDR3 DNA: TGTGCCAGCAGTTCTACATCGACTAGCGGAGACACAGATACGCAGTATTTT